These 15 T cell receptor beta chains share one sample of origin, sequenced in a study of cytomegalovirus exposure and HLA in healthy donors. PCR employed 60 Vbeta and 13 Jbeta primers. Sequenced by immunoSEQ multiplex PCR; TCRdb stores in-frame clones only, minus some. The repertoire holds 180,000 or so clones, with roughly 80% as singletons. The source material was PBMCs. The origin of the receptors is a woman aged 40 to 49 in good health and CMV-seropositive.

This clone occurred once. The rearrangement joins TRBV29-1 to TRBJ2-1; 9 bases fit TRBD2. V lost 3 bases and J lost 7; bases outside the gene matches: 7. Germline V gene sequence: CDR1 SQVTM, CDR2 ANQGSEA. The CDR3 contains 14 residues. CDR3 residues: CSVDRAGGSNEQFF. CDR3 nucleotide sequence: TGCAGCGTTGACAGAGCGGGAGGATCGAATGAGCAGTTCTTC.

The rearrangement links TRBV4-1 to TRBJ1-1, with TRBD1 matching over 7 bases. The V gene end was trimmed by 5 bases and the J gene end by 5 bases; junction bases not matched to a gene: 14. The CDR3 extends over 16 amino acids. The germline CDR1 and CDR2 sequences are MGHRA and YSYEKL. The DNA for the CDR3 is TGCGCCAGCAGCTACTTTGTCGGACAGGTAGGAACTGAAGCTTTCTTT. Protein: CASSYFVGQVGTEAFF.

This clone was recorded a few times. V and J are TRBV5-4 and TRBJ2-3; 12 bases align to TRBD2. After removal of 4 bases from V and 8 bases from J, the junction contained 5 bases not matched to a gene. The length of the CDR3 is 14 residues. Germline-derived CDR1 and CDR2 are SGHNT and YYREEE (reference sequence). CDR3 residues: CASSRLAGEGTQYF. The CDR3 DNA sequence: TGTGCCAGCAGCAGACTAGCGGGAGAAGGTACGCAGTATTTT.

V and J are TRBV11-2 and TRBJ1-3; 9 bases map to TRBD1. This CDR3 is built from 17 residues. Trimming took 1 base from V and 3 from J; bases not matched to a gene: 7. Germline V gene data show CDR1 as SGHAT and CDR2 as FQNNGV. The CDR3 DNA reads TGTGCCAGCAGCTTAGCACGGACAGGGGCGATTGGAAACACCATATATTTT. It yields the protein CASSLARTGAIGNTIYF.

This chain joins TRBV11-2 and TRBJ2-3; 16 bases agree with TRBD2. V dropped 5 bases and J dropped 6; count of bases not matched to a gene: 8. Germline V lookup: CDR1 SGHAT, CDR2 FQNNGV. The CDR3 covers 17 residues. CDR3 region: CASSRWGLAGGPDTQYF. The CDR3 coding sequence is TGTGCCAGCAGCCGCTGGGGACTAGCGGGAGGGCCGGATACGCAGTATTTT.

V gene TRBV7-2 combines with J gene TRBJ2-7, with TRBD1 as a possible D gene (6 bases). CDR3 size: 16 residues. Germline V gene sequence: CDR1 SGHTA, CDR2 FQGNSA. V was cut by 4 bases and J by 1 base, with 17 bases left in between. CDR3 protein: CASSYIAGAQSYEQYF. Written as DNA, the CDR3 is TGTGCCAGCAGCTATATTGCAGGGGCACAATCCTACGAGCAGTACTTC.

The chain couples TRBV27 to TRBJ1-4; the match to TRBD1 covers 7 bases. The germline V gene encodes CDR1 MNHEY and CDR2 SMNVEV (reference sequence). The CDR3 loop spans 16 amino acids. V lost 5 bases and J lost 7; bases outside the gene matches: 13. Written as DNA, the CDR3 is TGTGCCAGCAGTCACGGGACAGCCCGGATTACTGAAAAACTGTTTTTT. This translates into CASSHGTARITEKLFF.

J is TRBJ2-6 and V is TRBV5-1; no clear D gene. The CDR3 covers 16 residues. The germline V and J ends were trimmed by 0 bases and 0 bases, with 7 bases remaining between them. Germline CDR1 is SGHRS and CDR2 is YFSETQ. CDR3 loop: CASSLDLSSGANVLTF. The CDR3 bases are TGCGCCAGCAGCTTGGACTTGAGCTCTGGGGCCAACGTCCTGACTTTC.

The V gene is TRBV28, the J gene TRBJ1-3; unclear D gene. Looked up from germline, CDR1 is MDHEN and CDR2 is SYDVKM. This CDR3 contains 15 residues. The V gene lost 6 bases and the J gene lost 0 bases, with 12 bases spanning the gap. The CDR3 here is CASSLVAGSGNTIYF. Here the CDR3 DNA reads TGTGCCAGCAGCCTCGTGGCTGGCTCTGGAAACACCATATATTTT. Using reference TRBV28 and TRBJ1-3 for the parts outside the CDR3, the full variable domain is DVKVTQSSRYLVKRTGEKVFLECVQDMDHENMFWYRQDPGLGLRLIYFSYDVKMKEKGDIPEGYSVSREKKERFSLILESASTNQTSMYLCASSLVAGSGNTIYFGEGSWLTVV.

The gene calls are TRBV6-1 and TRBJ1-2; tentatively, D is TRBD1 (5 bases). Germline V gives CDR1 MNHNS, CDR2 SASEGT. Trimming stripped 7 bases from V and 7 bases from J, with 16 bases between. The CDR3 consists of 13 residues. The CDR3 sequence is CASIPGGGRGYTF. The DNA of the CDR3 is TGTGCCAGCATCCCCGGGGGGGGACGTGGCTACACCTTC.

The chain recombines TRBV6-5 with TRBJ2-1; 12 bases map to TRBD2. After removal of 2 bases from V and 9 bases from J, the junction contained 8 bases not matched to a gene. Per the germline V gene, CDR1 is MNHEY and CDR2 is SVGAGI. The CDR3 runs to 16 residues. The CDR3 region is CASSYRGTSGQREQFF. The CDR3 DNA reads as TGTGCCAGCAGTTACAGGGGGACTAGCGGGCAGCGTGAGCAGTTCTTC.

The chain combines TRBV7-9 with TRBJ2-1, with 12 nucleotides matching TRBD2. CDR3 length: 14 amino acids. Germline values: CDR1 SEHNR, CDR2 FQNEAQ (reference sequence). The ends lost 6 bases at V and 7 bases at J; junction bases unmatched: 4. CDR3 sequence (DNA): TGTGCCAGCAGATACGGGACTAGCGGGAATGAGCAGTTCTTC. Encoded protein: CASRYGTSGNEQFF.

The chain has TRBV9 and TRBJ1-4; TRBD1 agrees at 8 bases. The V gene's germline CDR1 is SGDLS and CDR2 YYNGEE. Germline trimming cut 3 bases from V and 11 bases from J; bases unmatched to any gene: 12. CDR3 length equals 15 residues. For the CDR3, the DNA is TGTGCCAGCAGCGCAACTAGGACAGGGAGGGGGAAACTGTTTTTT. Translated: CASSATRTGRGKLFF.

V is TRBV29-1 and J is TRBJ1-1, with 10 nucleotides matching TRBD1. Trimming cost V 1 base and J 7 bases; bases outside gene matches: 6. Germline lookup yields CDR1 SQVTM and CDR2 ANQGSEA. CDR3 length: 14 residues. The CDR3 DNA reads TGCAGCGTTGAAGGGGGGACAGGGGCGCGTGAAGCTTTCTTT. This gives the protein CSVEGGTGAREAFF.

The genes are TRBV9 and TRBJ2-3; D is possibly TRBD2 (5 bases). V was pared by 0 bases and J by 0 bases, with 8 bases between. Germline loops: CDR1 SGDLS, CDR2 YYNGEE. The CDR3 is 15 residues long. For the CDR3, the DNA is TGTGCCAGCAGCGTAGCCGGGGTTAGCACAGATACGCAGTATTTT. It is translated as CASSVAGVSTDTQYF.